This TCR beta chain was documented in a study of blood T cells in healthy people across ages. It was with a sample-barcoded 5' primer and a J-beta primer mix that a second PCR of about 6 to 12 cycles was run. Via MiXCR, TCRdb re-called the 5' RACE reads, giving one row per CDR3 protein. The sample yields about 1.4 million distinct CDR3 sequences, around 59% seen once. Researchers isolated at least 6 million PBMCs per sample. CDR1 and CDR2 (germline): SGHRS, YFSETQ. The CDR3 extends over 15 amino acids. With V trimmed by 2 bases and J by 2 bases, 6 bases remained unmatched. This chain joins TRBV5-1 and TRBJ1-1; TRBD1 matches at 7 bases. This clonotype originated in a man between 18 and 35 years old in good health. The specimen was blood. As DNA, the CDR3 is TGCGCCAGCAGCTTCGAACAGGGGACTAACACTGAAGCTTTCTTT. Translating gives CASSFEQGTNTEAFF.